Listed here are 30 T cell receptor beta chains from one sample, sequenced in a study of T-cell memory formation after mild COVID-19. TCRdb redid the calling of the 5' RACE reads with MiXCR, one entry per CDR3 protein. The top ten hold roughly 14% of the sample, which has approximately 150,000 distinct CDR3 sequences, roughly 15% seen once. Input material: PBMCs or a T cell subset sorted from them (not recorded which). The receptor source for this set is an adult woman who had mild COVID-19 (a few samples of this study predate the infection). Cell type and time point are not known.

The chain joins TRBV7-3 to TRBJ2-1, with D maybe TRBD1 (5 bases). Germline V gene sequence: CDR1 SGHTA, CDR2 FQGTGA. The CDR3 is 13 amino acids. The germline V and J ends were trimmed by 6 bases and 10 bases, with 16 bases remaining between them. The CDR3 protein is CASSPDWGKEQFF. The CDR3 nucleotides are TGTGCCAGCAGTCCAGACTGGGGCAAAGAGCAGTTCTTC.

The chain is built from TRBV4-1 and TRBJ2-2; tentatively, D is TRBD1 (6 bases). Germline V lookup: CDR1 MGHRA, CDR2 YSYEKL. CDR3 length: 15 amino acids. V lost 7 bases to trimming and J lost 4 bases, with 16 bases between them. This chain's CDR3 is CASNHGGQGTGELFF. CDR3 DNA: TGCGCCAGCAACCATGGGGGCCAGGGCACCGGGGAGCTGTTTTTT.

In its sample, this clonotype was seen a few times. The chain has TRBV5-1 and TRBJ1-3; D gene unclear. The CDR3 consists of 15 residues. Germline V gene lookup returns CDR1 SGHRS and CDR2 YFSETQ. V lost 1 base and J lost 0, with 8 bases in between. The DNA of the CDR3 is TGCGCCAGCAGCTTGAATGAGGACTCTGGAAACACCATATATTTT. This sequence encodes CASSLNEDSGNTIYF.

The sample holds a few counts of this clonotype. J is TRBJ2-1 and V is TRBV20-1; no definite D call. Germline CDR1 and CDR2: DFQATT and SNEGSKA (reference sequence). The germline V and J ends were trimmed by 6 bases and 5 bases, with 5 bases remaining between them. CDR3 length equals 10 residues. Written as DNA, the CDR3 is TGCAGTGCGCAGCACAATGAGCAGTTCTTC. This translates into CSAQHNEQFF.

This clonotype has only a few counts. V and J are TRBV5-4 and TRBJ2-3; 10 positions match TRBD2. The ends lost 2 bases at V and 4 bases at J; junction bases unmatched: 4. The V gene's germline CDR1 is SGHNT and CDR2 YYREEE (reference sequence). This CDR3 is 15 amino acids long. CDR3 loop: CASSFGLAGADTQYF. CDR3 nucleotides: TGTGCCAGCAGCTTCGGCCTAGCGGGGGCAGATACGCAGTATTTT.

The table lists this clonotype with a few counts. The chain uses TRBV6-5 and TRBJ2-7; D may match TRBD1 or TRBD2 (7 bases each). Germline assignment: CDR1 MNHEY and CDR2 SVGAGI. V lost 9 bases and J 6 bases, leaving 18 bases between the germline ends. This CDR3 comprises 13 residues. CDR3 sequence: CASSTGSGGEQYF. In DNA, the CDR3 is TGTGCCAGTTCGACAGGGTCGGGGGGCGAGCAGTACTTC.

As to this clonotype: Compared with germline, one end of the junction differs, possibly owing to a read error. V usage is TRBV10-3 and J usage is TRBJ2-7, with TRBD1 matching 10 bases. In germline, CDR1 is ENHRY, CDR2 SYGVKD. This CDR3 contains 17 residues. CDR3 bases: TGTGCCATCCGTGAAGCCCCCGGGACAGGGGATCTTGCGGAGCAGTACTTC. As protein: CAIREAPGTGDLAEQYF.

V is TRBV7-2 and J is TRBJ2-5, with 8 positions matching TRBD1. V shed 5 bases and J 2 bases; nucleotides not matched to a gene: 10. Germline V gene data show CDR1 as SGHTA and CDR2 as FQGNSA. CDR3 size: 16 residues. In DNA form, the CDR3 reads TGTGCCAGCAGCCCCCAATACGACAGGGGACAAGAGACCCAGTACTTC. As protein: CASSPQYDRGQETQYF.

This sequence joins TRBV6-2 or TRBV6-3 and TRBJ2-5, with D possibly matching TRBD1 (5 bases). Trimming stripped 5 bases from V and 2 bases from J, with 15 bases between. The CDR3 totals 15 residues. Per germline, CDR1 MNHEY and CDR2 SVGEGT. For the CDR3, the DNA is TGTGCCAGCAGTGACCTCAGACAGATGCAAGAGACCCAGTACTTC. It yields the protein CASSDLRQMQETQYF.

The chain links TRBV25-1 to TRBJ2-6; TRBD1 aligns across 8 bases. V lost 4 bases and J lost 2; bases outside the gene matches: 4. The CDR3 length is 16 residues. The germline CDR1 and CDR2 sequences are MGHDK and SYGVNS. CDR3 loop: CASSGQQGAGANVLTF. In nucleotides, the CDR3 is TGTGCCAGCAGTGGGCAACAGGGGGCTGGGGCCAACGTCCTGACTTTC. The full variable domain, rest sourced from reference TRBV25-1 and TRBJ2-6, is EADIYQTPRYLVIGTGKKITLECSQTMGHDKMYWYQQDPGMELHLIHYSYGVNSTEKGDLSSESTVSRIRTEHFPLTLESARPSHTSQYLCASSGQQGAGANVLTFGAGSRLTVL.

The J gene is TRBJ1-2, the V gene TRBV4-2, with D possibly matching TRBD1 (6 bases). Germline V gene sequence: CDR1 LGHNA, CDR2 YNFKEQ. The ends were cut back, 0 bases at V and 8 bases at J, with 13 bases in the middle. The CDR3 sequence is 14 residues long. This CDR3 is CASSQEVGGLGYTF. The CDR3 coding sequence is TGTGCCAGCAGCCAAGAGGTGGGGGGGCTCGGCTACACCTTC.

In this sample, this clonotype turned up many times. The chain links TRBV6-1 to TRBJ2-7; weak D call: TRBD2 (5 bases). V lost 7 bases to trimming and J lost 3 bases, with 10 bases between them. The CDR3 is 12 amino acids. Looked up from germline, CDR1 is MNHNS and CDR2 is SASEGT. The CDR3 loop is CASIMGVYEQYF. The CDR3 DNA follows: TGTGCCAGCATTATGGGAGTCTACGAGCAGTACTTC.

Here the CDR3 reads CSARGWVAGGLRSSYEQYF. The CDR3 DNA reads TGCAGTGCTAGGGGATGGGTAGCGGGAGGGCTAAGAAGCTCCTACGAGCAGTACTTC. V and J are TRBV20-1 and TRBJ2-7; 11 bases line up with TRBD2. The germline CDR1 and CDR2 sequences are DFQATT and SNEGSKA (reference sequence). The CDR3 has 19 amino acids. The J segment lost 0 bases and the V segment lost 3 bases, leaving 16 bases of the junction unmatched.

The chain recombines TRBV7-2 with TRBJ1-1, with 11 bases lining up with TRBD1. The CDR3 is made up of 12 amino acids. With V trimmed by 3 bases and J by 11 bases, 2 bases remained unmatched. From germline, CDR1 is SGHTA and CDR2 FQGNSA. CDR3 amino acids: CASSFGQGAAFF. The CDR3 DNA reads TGTGCCAGCAGCTTCGGACAGGGGGCGGCTTTCTTT.

In this sample, this clonotype turned up many times. The chain couples TRBV3-1 to TRBJ2-1; 7 bases are shared with TRBD2. Per the germline V gene, CDR1 is LGHDT and CDR2 is YNNKEL (reference sequence). The CDR3 contains 12 residues. V lost 2 bases, J lost 10 bases, and 2 bases stayed unmatched. The CDR3 is CASSQRSGEQFF. CDR3 in DNA: TGTGCCAGCAGCCAACGTAGCGGGGAGCAGTTCTTC.

The V call is TRBV10-3, the J call TRBJ1-4, with 12 nucleotides matching TRBD1. Germline assignment: CDR1 ENHRY and CDR2 SYGVKD. V trimming: 3 bases; J trimming: 3 bases; junction bases outside the gene matches: 5. The CDR3 is 17 amino acids. CDR3 loop: CAISEPGQGAANEKLFF. The CDR3 DNA reads as TGTGCCATCAGTGAACCGGGACAGGGGGCCGCTAATGAAAAACTGTTTTTT.

This clonotype was detected only a few times. The rearrangement links TRBV30 to TRBJ2-1; 7 positions agree with TRBD2. Germline-derived CDR1 and CDR2 are GTSNPN and SVGIG (reference sequence). The V and J ends lost 5 bases and 1 base, in that order; junction bases with no gene match: 5. CDR3 length equals 14 residues. The CDR3 sequence: CAWLRGRSYNEQFF. The DNA of the CDR3 is TGTGCCTGGCTTCGCGGGAGATCCTACAATGAGCAGTTCTTC.

The chain carries TRBV5-1 and TRBJ2-6; D is unresolved. CDR1 is SGHRS, CDR2 YFSETQ, per germline. Trimming cost V 4 bases and J 0 bases, with 8 bases left between them. This CDR3 spans 15 amino acids. CDR3: CASSLSSSGANVLTF. CDR3 nucleotides: TGCGCCAGCAGCCTGTCCAGCTCTGGGGCCAACGTCCTGACTTTC.

This clonotype was observed at least ten times. The chain links TRBV10-3 to TRBJ2-1; 9 nucleotides align to TRBD2. The V gene's germline CDR1 is ENHRY and CDR2 SYGVKD. Trimming took 7 bases from V and 8 from J; bases not matched to a gene: 6. The CDR3 spans 13 residues. CDR3 residues: CAITPGLADEQFF. The CDR3 nucleotides are TGTGCCATCACCCCGGGACTAGCCGATGAGCAGTTCTTC.

The chain employs TRBV6-6 and TRBJ1-5; 7 bases align to TRBD1. Looked up from germline, CDR1 is MNHNY and CDR2 is SVGAGI (reference sequence). The length of the CDR3 is 15 residues. Germline trimming cut 6 bases from V and 1 base from J; bases unmatched to any gene: 6. In nucleotides, the CDR3 is TGTGCCAGCAGGTCAGGGGGTGGAAGCAATCAGCCCCAGCATTTT. Its translation is CASRSGGGSNQPQHF.

The chain carries TRBV5-6 and TRBJ2-5, with D perhaps matching TRBD2 (5 bases). This CDR3 contains 13 residues. Trimming took off 0 bases at V and 9 bases at J, with 12 bases between the two ends. Germline loops: CDR1 SGHDT, CDR2 YYEEEE. CDR3: CASSLDRGAAQYF. The DNA of the CDR3 is TGTGCCAGCAGCTTGGACCGGGGAGCGGCCCAGTACTTC.

The J gene is TRBJ2-7, the V gene TRBV6-2 or TRBV6-3; D unresolved. CDR1 MNHEY and CDR2 SVGEGT come from the germline V gene. Trimming shortened V by 6 bases and J by 3 bases, and 15 bases separated the two germline ends. The CDR3 consists of 14 residues. The CDR3 sequence: CASSVLAEIYEQYF. DNA of the CDR3: TGTGCCAGCAGCGTTTTAGCAGAGATCTACGAGCAGTACTTC.

This clonotype was counted a few times. CDR3 residues: CASKYSGHSYNEQFF. The CDR3, as DNA: TGTGCCAGTAAATATAGCGGGCACTCCTACAATGAGCAGTTCTTC. The V call is TRBV19, the J call TRBJ2-1; the match to TRBD2 covers 7 bases. Trimming took 7 bases from V and 0 from J; bases not matched to a gene: 6. The CDR3 has 15 amino acids. The germline V gene has CDR1 LNHDA and CDR2 SQIVND (reference sequence).

CDR3 in amino acids: CSVGPPGQGRNEQFF. CDR3 bases: TGCAGCGTCGGGCCTCCGGGACAGGGGAGGAATGAGCAGTTCTTC. The chain combines TRBV29-1 with TRBJ2-1; TRBD1 aligns across 10 bases. Trimming at V came to 6 bases and at J to 7 bases, leaving 12 bases not matched to a gene. CDR1 and CDR2 from the germline V gene are SQVTM and ANQGSEA. The CDR3 sequence is 15 residues long.

This sequence joins TRBV5-1 and TRBJ2-7; 7 bases map to TRBD2. Trimming cost V 0 bases and J 4 bases; bases outside gene matches: 4. CDR3 size: 14 residues. Germline CDR1 SGHRS, CDR2 YFSETQ. CDR3 in amino acids: CASSLAGRGYEQYF. CDR3 nucleotides: TGCGCCAGCAGCTTGGCGGGGCGGGGGTACGAGCAGTACTTC.

This clonotype was counted between two and nine times. The genes are TRBV12-3 or TRBV12-4 and TRBJ2-7; D might be TRBD2 (6 bases). Trimming shortened V by 6 bases and J by 4 bases, and 22 bases separated the two germline ends. This CDR3 has 16 residues. The CDR3 sequence: CASSAIGTPLVYEQYF. The CDR3 DNA reads TGTGCCAGCAGCGCTATCGGGACTCCTCTGGTTTACGAGCAGTACTTC.

The chain is built from TRBV5-1 and TRBJ2-2; tentatively, D is TRBD1 or TRBD2 (5 bases each). The V end was cut by 7 bases, the J end by 1 base, with 8 bases between. Germline-derived CDR1 and CDR2 are SGHRS and YFSETQ. This CDR3 contains 13 residues. The CDR3 loop reads CASRGGNTGELFF. The DNA for the CDR3 is TGCGCCAGCCGGGGCGGGAACACCGGGGAGCTGTTTTTT.

The gene calls are TRBV11-2 and TRBJ2-5; 8 bases line up with TRBD2. Germline trimming cut 6 bases from V and 2 bases from J; bases unmatched to any gene: 11. CDR3 length equals 16 residues. Germline V CDR1 and CDR2: SGHAT, FQNNGV. CDR3 loop: CASSRIYSGEQETQYF. In nucleotides, the CDR3 is TGTGCCAGCAGTCGAATATATAGCGGGGAGCAAGAGACCCAGTACTTC.

This clonotype was counted between two and nine times. The chain carries TRBV6-1 and TRBJ2-6; D unresolved. Germline V gene data show CDR1 as MNHNS and CDR2 as SASEGT. Trimming shortened V by 3 bases and J by 1 base, and 4 bases separated the two germline ends. This CDR3 spans 14 amino acids. In DNA form, the CDR3 reads TGTGCCAGCAGTGATTGGTCTGGGGCCAACGTCCTGACTTTC. This translates into CASSDWSGANVLTF.

This clonotype has ten or more counts. The V call is TRBV20-1, the J call TRBJ2-3, with TRBD2 identical over 13 bases. V lost 6 bases to trimming and J lost 0 bases; unmatched junction nucleotides: 6. The CDR3 is 16 amino acids. From germline, CDR1 is DFQATT and CDR2 SNEGSKA (reference sequence). CDR3 nucleotide sequence: TGCAGTGCAAATTCGGGACTAGCGGGGAGCACAGATACGCAGTATTTT. This translates into CSANSGLAGSTDTQYF.